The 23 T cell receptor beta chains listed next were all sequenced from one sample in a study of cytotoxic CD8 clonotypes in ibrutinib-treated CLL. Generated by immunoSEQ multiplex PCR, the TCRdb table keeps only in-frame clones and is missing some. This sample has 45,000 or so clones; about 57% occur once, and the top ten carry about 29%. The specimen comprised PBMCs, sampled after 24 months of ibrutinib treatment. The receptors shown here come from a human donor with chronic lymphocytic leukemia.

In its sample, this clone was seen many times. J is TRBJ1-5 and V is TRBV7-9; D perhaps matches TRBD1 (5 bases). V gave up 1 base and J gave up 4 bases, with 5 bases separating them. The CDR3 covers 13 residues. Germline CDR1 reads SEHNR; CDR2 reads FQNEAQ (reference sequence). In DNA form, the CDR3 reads TGTGCCAGCAGCTTAGGGACAAATCAGCCCCAGCATTTT. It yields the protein CASSLGTNQPQHF.

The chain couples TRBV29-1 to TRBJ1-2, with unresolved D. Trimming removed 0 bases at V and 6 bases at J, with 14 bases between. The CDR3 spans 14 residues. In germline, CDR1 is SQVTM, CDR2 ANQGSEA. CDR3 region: CSVEDRRERHGYTF. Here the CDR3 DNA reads TGCAGCGTTGAAGATCGAAGGGAAAGGCATGGCTACACCTTC. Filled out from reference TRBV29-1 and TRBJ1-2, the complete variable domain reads SAVISQKPSRDICQRGTSLTIQCQVDSQVTMMFWYRQQPGQSLTLIATANQGSEATYESGFVIDKFPISRPNLTFSTLTVSNMSPEDSSIYLCSVEDRRERHGYTFGSGTRLTVV.

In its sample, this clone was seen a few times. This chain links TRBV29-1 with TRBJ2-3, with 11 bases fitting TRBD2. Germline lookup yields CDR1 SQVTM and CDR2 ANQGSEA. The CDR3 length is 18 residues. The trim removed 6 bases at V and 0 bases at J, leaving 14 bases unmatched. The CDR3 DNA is TGCAGCGTCCAAGAGTCCCTAGCGGGGGGCTCTAGCACAGATACGCAGTATTTT. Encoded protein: CSVQESLAGGSSTDTQYF.

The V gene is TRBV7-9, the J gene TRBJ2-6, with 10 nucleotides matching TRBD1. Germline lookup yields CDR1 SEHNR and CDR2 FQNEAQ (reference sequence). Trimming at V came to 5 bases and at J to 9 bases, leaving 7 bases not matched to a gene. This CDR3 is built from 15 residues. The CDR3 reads CASSKPGQGFNVLTF. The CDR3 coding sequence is TGTGCCAGCAGCAAACCGGGACAGGGGTTCAACGTCCTGACTTTC.

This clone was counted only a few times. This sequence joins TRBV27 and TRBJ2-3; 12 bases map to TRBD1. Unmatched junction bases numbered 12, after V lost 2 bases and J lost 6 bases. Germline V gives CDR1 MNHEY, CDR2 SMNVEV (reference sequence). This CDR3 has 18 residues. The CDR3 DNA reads TGTGCCAGCAGTTTAAGGTTACCGGGACAGGGGGCGCGGGATACGCAGTATTTT. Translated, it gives CASSLRLPGQGARDTQYF.

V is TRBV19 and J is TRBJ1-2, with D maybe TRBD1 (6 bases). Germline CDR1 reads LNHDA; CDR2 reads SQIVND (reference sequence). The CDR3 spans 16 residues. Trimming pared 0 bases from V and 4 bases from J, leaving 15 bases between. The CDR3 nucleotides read TGTGCCAGTAGTATAGAGCCCGGGGGCTTCCCCTATGGCTACACCTTC. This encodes CASSIEPGGFPYGYTF.

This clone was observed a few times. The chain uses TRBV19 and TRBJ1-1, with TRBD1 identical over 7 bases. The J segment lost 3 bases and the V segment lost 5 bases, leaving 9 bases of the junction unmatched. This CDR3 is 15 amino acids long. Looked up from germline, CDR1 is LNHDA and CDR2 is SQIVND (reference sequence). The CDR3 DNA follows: TGTGCCAGTAGTGCGCCGGGACAGACGCACACTGAAGCTTTCTTT. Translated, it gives CASSAPGQTHTEAFF.

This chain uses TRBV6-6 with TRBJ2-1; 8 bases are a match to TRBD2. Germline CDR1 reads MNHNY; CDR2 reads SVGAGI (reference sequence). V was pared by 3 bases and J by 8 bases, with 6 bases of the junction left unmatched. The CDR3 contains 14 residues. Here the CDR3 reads CASSYVRGVDEQFF. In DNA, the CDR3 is TGTGCCAGCAGTTATGTGCGGGGGGTTGATGAGCAGTTCTTC.

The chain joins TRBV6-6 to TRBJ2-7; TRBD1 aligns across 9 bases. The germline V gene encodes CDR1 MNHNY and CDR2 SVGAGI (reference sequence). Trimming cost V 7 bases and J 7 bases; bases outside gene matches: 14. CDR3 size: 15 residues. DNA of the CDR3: TGTGCCAGCACCCGGTTAACAGGACAGGGGAGAGAGCAGTACTTC. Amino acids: CASTRLTGQGREQYF.

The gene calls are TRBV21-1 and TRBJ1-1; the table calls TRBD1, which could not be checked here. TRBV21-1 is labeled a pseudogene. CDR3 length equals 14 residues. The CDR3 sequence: CASRTGGAPMGAFF. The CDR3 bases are TGTGCCAGCCGGACAGGGGGCGCCCCTATGGGAGCTTTCTTT.

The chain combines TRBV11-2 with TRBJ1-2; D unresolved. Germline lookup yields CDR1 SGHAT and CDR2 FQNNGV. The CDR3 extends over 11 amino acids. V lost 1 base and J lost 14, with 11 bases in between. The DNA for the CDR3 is TGTGCCAGCAGCTTAGGAGGAGTAGGGACCTTC. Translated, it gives CASSLGGVGTF.

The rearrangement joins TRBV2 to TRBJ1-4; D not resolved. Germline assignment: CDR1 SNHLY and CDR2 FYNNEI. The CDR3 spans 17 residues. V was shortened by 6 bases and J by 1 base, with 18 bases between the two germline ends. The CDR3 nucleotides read TGTGCCAGCAGGGTCCCCCGCATCTCGGGAACTAATGAAAAACTGTTTTTT. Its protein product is CASRVPRISGTNEKLFF.

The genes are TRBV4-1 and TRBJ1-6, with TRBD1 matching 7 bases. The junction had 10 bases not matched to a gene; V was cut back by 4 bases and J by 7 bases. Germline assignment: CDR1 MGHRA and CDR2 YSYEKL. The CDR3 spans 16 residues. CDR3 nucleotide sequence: TGCGCCAGCAGCCTATCGACAGGGACCCGGAATTCACCCCTCCACTTT. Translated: CASSLSTGTRNSPLHF.

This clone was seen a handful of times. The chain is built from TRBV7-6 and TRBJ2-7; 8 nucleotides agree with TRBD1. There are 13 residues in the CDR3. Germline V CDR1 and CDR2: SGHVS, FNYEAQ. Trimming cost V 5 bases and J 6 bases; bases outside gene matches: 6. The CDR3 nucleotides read TGTGCCAGCAGCCCTTTAACAGGGGGCGAGCAGTACTTC. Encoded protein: CASSPLTGGEQYF. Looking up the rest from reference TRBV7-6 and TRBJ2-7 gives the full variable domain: GAGVSQSPRYKVTKRGQDVALRCDPISGHVSLYWYRQALGQGPEFLTYFNYEAQQDKSGLPNDRFSAERPEGSISTLTIQRTEQRDSAMYRCASSPLTGGEQYFGPGTRLTVT.

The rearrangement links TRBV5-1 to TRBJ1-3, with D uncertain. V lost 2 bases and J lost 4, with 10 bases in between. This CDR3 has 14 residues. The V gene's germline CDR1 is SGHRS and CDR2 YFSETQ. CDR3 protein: CASSFGGSGNTIYF. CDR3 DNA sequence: TGCGCCAGCAGCTTCGGTGGATCGGGAAACACCATATATTTT.

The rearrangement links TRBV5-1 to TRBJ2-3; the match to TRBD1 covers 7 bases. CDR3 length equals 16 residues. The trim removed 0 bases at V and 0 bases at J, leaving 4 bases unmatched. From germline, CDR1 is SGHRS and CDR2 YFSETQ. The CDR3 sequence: CASSLGTGASTDTQYF. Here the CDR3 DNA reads TGCGCCAGCAGCTTGGGAACAGGGGCTAGCACAGATACGCAGTATTTT. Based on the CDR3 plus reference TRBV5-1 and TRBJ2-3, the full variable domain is KAGVTQTPRYLIKTRGQQVTLSCSPISGHRSVSWYQQTPGQGLQFLFEYFSETQRNKGNFPGRFSGRQFSNSRSEMNVSTLELGDSALYLCASSLGTGASTDTQYFGPGTRLTVL.

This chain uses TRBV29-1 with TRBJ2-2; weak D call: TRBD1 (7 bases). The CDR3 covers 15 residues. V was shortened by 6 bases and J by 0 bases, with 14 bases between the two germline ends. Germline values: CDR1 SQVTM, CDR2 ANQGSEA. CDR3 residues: CSVAGQSTNTGELFF. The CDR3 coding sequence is TGCAGCGTCGCGGGACAGTCTACGAACACCGGGGAGCTGTTTTTT.

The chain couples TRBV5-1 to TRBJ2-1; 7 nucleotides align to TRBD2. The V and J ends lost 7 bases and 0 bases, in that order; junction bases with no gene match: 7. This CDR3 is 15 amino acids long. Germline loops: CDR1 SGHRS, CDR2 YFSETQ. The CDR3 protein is CASGGVLSSYNEQFF. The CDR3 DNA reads TGCGCCAGCGGGGGGGTCCTGAGCTCCTACAATGAGCAGTTCTTC.

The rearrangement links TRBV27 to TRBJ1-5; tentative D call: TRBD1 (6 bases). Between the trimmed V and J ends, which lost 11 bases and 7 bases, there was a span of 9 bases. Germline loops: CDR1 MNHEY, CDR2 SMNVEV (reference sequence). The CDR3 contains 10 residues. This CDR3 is CASGEQPQHF. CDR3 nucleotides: TGTGCCTCAGGGGAACAGCCCCAGCATTTT.

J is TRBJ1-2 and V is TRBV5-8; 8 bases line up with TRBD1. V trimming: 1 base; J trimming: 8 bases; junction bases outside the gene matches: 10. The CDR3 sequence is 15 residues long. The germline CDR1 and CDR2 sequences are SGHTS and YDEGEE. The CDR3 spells CASSLSIGQGEGYTF. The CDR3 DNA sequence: TGTGCCAGCAGCTTGTCAATTGGACAGGGAGAAGGCTACACCTTC.

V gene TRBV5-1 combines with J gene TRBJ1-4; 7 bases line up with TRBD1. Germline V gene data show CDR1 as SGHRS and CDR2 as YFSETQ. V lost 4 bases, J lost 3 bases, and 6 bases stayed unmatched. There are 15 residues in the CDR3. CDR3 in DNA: TGCGCCAGCAGCCCTTACAGGGGTCCTAATGAAAAACTGTTTTTT. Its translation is CASSPYRGPNEKLFF.

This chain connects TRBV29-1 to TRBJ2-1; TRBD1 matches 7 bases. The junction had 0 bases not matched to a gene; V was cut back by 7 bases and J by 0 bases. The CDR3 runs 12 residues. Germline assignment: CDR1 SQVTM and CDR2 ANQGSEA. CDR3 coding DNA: TGCAGCGGGGACAGCTCCTACAATGAGCAGTTCTTC. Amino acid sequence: CSGDSSYNEQFF.

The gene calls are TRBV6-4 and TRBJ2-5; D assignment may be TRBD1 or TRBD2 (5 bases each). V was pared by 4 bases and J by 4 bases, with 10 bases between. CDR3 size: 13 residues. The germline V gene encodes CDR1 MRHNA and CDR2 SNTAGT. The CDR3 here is CASSVERGETQYF. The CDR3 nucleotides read TGTGCCAGCAGTGTCGAGAGGGGAGAGACCCAGTACTTC.